This T cell receptor beta chain was recorded in a study of monozygotic twins with cystic fibrosis. Study conclusions and caveats: Nucleotide-identical clonotype sharing was significantly higher within monozygotic CF twin pairs than between unrelated CF individuals. The repertoire was suggested to be naive-dominated, clonality median approximately 0.0093.

The CDR3 sequence is 14 residues long. V shed 0 bases and J shed 2 bases, with 8 bases lying between them. The germline gives CDR1 ENHRY, CDR2 SYGVKD. Sequencing used immunoSEQ multiplex PCR; TCRdb keeps in-frame clones, though not all of them. Found here are about 9,600 clones, roughly nine tenths of them singletons; the top ten hold roughly 5.9%. With regard to this clone: Its antigen is not identified.

The sequenced material came from blood. The TCR was taken from a boy between 2 and 10 years old with cystic fibrosis. The V and J genes are TRBV10-3 and TRBJ2-7; D is unresolved. The CDR3 is CAISESKGTYEQYF. DNA of the CDR3: TGTGCCATCAGTGAGTCTAAAGGGACCTACGAGCAGTACTTC.